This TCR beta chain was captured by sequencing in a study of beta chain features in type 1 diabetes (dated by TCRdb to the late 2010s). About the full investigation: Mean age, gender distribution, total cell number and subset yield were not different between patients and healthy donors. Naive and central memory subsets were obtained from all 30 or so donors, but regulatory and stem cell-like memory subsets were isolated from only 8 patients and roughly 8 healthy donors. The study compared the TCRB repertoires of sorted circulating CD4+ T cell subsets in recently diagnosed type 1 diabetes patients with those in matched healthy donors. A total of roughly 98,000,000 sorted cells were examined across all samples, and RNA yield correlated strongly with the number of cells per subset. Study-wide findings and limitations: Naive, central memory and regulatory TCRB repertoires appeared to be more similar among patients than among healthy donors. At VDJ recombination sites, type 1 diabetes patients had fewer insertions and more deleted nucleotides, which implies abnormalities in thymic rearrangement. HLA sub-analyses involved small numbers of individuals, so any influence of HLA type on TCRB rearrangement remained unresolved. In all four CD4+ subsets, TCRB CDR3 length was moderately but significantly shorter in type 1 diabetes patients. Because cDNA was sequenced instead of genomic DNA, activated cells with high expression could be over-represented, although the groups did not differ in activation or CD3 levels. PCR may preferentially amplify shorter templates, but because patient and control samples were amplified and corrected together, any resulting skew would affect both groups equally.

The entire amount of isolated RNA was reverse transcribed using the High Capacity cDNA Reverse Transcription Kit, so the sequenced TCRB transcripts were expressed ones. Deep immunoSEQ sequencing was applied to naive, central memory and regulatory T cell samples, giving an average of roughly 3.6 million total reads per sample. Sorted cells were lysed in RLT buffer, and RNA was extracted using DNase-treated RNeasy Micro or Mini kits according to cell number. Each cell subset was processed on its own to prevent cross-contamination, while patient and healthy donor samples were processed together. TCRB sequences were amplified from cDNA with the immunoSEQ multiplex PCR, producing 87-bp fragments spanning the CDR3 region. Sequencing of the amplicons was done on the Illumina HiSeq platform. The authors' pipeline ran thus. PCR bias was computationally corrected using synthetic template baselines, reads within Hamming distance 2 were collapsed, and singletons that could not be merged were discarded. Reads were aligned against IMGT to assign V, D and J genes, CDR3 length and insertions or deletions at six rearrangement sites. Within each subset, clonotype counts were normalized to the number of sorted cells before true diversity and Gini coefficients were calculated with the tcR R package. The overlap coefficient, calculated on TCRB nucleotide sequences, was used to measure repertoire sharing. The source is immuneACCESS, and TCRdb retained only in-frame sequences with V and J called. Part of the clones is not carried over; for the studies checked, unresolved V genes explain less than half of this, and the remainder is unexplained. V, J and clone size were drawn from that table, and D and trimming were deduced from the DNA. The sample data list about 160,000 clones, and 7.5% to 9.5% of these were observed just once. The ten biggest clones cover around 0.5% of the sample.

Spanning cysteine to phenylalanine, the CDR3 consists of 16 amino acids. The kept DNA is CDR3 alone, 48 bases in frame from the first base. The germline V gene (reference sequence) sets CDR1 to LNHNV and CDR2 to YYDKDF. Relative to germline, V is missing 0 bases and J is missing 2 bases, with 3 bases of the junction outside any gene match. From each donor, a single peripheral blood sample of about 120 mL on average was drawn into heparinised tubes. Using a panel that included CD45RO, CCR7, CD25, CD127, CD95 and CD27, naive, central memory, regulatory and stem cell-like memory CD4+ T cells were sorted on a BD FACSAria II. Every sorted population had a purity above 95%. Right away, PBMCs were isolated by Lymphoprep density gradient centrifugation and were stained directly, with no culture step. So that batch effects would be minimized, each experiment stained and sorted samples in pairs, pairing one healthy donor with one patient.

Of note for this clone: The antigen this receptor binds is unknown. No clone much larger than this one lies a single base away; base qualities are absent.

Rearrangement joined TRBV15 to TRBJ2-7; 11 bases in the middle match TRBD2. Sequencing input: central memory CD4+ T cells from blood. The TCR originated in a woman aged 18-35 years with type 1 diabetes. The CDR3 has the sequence CATSRETGLAAYEQYF. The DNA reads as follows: TGTGCCACCAGCAGAGAAACGGGACTAGCGGCCTACGAGCAGTACTTC.